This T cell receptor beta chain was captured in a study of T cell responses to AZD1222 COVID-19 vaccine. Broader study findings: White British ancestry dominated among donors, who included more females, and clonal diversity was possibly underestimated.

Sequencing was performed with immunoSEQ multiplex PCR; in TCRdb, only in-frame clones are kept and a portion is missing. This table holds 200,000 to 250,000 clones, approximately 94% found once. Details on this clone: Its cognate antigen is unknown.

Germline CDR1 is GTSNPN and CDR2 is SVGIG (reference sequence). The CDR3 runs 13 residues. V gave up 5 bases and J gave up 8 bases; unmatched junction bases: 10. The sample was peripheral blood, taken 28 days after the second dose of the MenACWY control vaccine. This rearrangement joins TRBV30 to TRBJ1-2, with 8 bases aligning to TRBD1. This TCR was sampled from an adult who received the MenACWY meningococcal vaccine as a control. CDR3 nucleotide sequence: TGTGCCTGGGAGGCAGGGGGCGCGGGGGGCTACACCTTC. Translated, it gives CAWEAGGAGGYTF.